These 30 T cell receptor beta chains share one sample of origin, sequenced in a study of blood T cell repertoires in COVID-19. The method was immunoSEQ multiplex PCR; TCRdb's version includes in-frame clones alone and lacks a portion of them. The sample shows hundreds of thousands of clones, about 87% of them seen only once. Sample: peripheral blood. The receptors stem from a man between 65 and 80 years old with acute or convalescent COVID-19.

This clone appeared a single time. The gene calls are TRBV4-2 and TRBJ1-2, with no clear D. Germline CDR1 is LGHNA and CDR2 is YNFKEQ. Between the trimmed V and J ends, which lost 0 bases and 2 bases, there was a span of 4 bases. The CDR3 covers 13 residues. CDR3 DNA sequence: TGTGCCAGCAGCCAAGATATGAACTATGGCTACACCTTC. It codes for CASSQDMNYGYTF.

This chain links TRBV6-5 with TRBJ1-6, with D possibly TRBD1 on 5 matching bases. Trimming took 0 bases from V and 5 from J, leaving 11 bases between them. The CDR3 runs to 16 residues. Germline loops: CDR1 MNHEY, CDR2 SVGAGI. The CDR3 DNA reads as TGTGCCAGCAGTTACTCGAAAAGGGGAAATAATTCACCCCTCCACTTT. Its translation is CASSYSKRGNNSPLHF.

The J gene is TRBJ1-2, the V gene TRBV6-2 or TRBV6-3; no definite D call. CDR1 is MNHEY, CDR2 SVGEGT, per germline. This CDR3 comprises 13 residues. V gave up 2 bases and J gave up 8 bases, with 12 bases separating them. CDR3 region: CASSYGLLQGYTF. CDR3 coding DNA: TGTGCCAGCAGTTACGGACTCCTTCAGGGCTACACCTTC.

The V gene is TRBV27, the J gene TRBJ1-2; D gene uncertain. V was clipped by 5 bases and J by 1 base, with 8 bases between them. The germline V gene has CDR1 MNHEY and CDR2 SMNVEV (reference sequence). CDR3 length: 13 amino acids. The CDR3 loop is CASSRSLNYGYTF. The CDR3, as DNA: TGTGCCAGCAGTCGCAGTCTTAACTATGGCTACACCTTC.

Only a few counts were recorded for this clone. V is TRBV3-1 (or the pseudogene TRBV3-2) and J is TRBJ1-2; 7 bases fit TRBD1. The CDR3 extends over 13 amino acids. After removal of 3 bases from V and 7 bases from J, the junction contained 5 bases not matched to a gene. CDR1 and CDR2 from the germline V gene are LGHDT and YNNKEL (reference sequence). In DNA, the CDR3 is TGTGCCAGCAGCCAGCGACAGGGTTCTGGCTACACCTTC. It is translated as CASSQRQGSGYTF.

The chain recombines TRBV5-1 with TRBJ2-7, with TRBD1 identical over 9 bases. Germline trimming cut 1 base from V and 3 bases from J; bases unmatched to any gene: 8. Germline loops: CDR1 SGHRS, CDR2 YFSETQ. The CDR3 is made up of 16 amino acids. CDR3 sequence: CASSLSPGQGFYEQYF. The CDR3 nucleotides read TGCGCCAGCAGCTTGTCCCCGGGACAGGGATTCTACGAGCAGTACTTC. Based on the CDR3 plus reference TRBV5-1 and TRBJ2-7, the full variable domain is KAGVTQTPRYLIKTRGQQVTLSCSPISGHRSVSWYQQTPGQGLQFLFEYFSETQRNKGNFPGRFSGRQFSNSRSEMNVSTLELGDSALYLCASSLSPGQGFYEQYFGPGTRLTVT.

Written as DNA, the CDR3 is TGTGCCAGCAGCTTAGAGGGCCTCGGGCGGGAGGCTCACAATGAGCAGTTCTTC. This sequence encodes CASSLEGLGREAHNEQFF. The chain couples TRBV13 to TRBJ2-1; TRBD2 agrees at 8 bases. Trimming cost V 1 base and J 5 bases; bases outside gene matches: 13. Per the germline V gene, CDR1 is PRHDT and CDR2 is FYEKMQ (reference sequence). CDR3 length equals 18 residues.

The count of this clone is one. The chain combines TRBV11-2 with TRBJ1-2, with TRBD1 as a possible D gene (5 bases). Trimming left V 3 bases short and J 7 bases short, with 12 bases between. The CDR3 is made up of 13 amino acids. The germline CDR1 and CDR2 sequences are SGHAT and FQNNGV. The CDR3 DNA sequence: TGTGCCAGCAGCTTGGAGGGGTTGAGTGGCTACACCTTC. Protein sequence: CASSLEGLSGYTF.

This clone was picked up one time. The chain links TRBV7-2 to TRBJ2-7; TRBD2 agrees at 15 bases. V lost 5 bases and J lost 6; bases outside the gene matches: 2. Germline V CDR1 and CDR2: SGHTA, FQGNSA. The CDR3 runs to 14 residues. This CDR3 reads CASSLGLAGGEQYF. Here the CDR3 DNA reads TGTGCCAGCAGCCTGGGACTAGCGGGAGGCGAGCAGTACTTC.

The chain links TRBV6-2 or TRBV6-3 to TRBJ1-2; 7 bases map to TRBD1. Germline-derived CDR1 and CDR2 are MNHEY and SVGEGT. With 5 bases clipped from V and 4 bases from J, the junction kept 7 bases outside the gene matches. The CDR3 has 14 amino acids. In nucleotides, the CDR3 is TGTGCCAGCAGTGCCGGGACAGAGATCTATGGCTACACCTTC. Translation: CASSAGTEIYGYTF.

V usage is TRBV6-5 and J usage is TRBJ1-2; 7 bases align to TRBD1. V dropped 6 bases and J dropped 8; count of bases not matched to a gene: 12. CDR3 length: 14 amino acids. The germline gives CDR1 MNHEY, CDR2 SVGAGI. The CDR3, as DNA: TGTGCCAGCAGCCTCGGGACAGATGGTTCCGGCTACACCTTC. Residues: CASSLGTDGSGYTF.

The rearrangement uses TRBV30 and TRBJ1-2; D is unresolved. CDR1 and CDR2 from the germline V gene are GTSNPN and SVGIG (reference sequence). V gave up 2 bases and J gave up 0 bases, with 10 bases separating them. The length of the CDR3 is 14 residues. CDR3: CAWSSGRANYGYTF. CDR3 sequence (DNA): TGTGCCTGGAGTTCCGGGAGAGCTAACTATGGCTACACCTTC. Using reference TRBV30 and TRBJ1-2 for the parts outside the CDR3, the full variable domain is SQTIHQWPATLVQPVGSPLSLECTVEGTSNPNLYWYRQAAGRGLQLLFYSVGIGQISSEVPQNLSASRPQDRQFILSSKKLLLSDSGFYLCAWSSGRANYGYTFGSGTRLTVV.

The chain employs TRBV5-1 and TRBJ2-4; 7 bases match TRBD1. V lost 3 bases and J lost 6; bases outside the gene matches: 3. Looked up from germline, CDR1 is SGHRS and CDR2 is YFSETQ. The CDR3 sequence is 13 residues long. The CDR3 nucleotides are TGCGCCAGCAGCTGGGACAGTCTAAACATTCAGTACTTC. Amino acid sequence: CASSWDSLNIQYF.

CDR3 amino acids: CASSSGQGTDTQYF. In DNA form, the CDR3 reads TGCGCCAGCAGCTCTGGACAGGGCACAGATACGCAGTATTTT. V is TRBV5-1 and J is TRBJ2-3, with 7 positions matching TRBD1. V dropped 3 bases and J dropped 1; count of bases not matched to a gene: 2. This CDR3 has 14 amino acids. Germline V lookup: CDR1 SGHRS, CDR2 YFSETQ.

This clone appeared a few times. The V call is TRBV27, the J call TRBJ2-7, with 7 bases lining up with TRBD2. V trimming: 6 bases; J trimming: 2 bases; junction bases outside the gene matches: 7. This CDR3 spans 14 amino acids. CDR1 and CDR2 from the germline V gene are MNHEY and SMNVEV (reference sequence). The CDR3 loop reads CASSSRGITYEQYF. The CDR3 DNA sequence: TGTGCCAGCAGCTCGCGGGGGATCACCTACGAGCAGTACTTC.

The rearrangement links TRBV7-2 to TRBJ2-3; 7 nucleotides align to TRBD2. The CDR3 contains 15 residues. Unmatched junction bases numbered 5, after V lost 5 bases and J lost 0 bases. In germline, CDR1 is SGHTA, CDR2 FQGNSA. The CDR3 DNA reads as TGTGCCAGCAGCCCCTGGGGGGGGAGCACAGATACGCAGTATTTT. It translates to CASSPWGGSTDTQYF.

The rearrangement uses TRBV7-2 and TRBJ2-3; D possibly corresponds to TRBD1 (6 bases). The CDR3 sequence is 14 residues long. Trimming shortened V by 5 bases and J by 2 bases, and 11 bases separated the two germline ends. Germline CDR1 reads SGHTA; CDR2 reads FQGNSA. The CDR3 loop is CASSPGQPTDTQYF. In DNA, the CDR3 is TGTGCCAGCAGCCCAGGACAGCCCACAGATACGCAGTATTTT.

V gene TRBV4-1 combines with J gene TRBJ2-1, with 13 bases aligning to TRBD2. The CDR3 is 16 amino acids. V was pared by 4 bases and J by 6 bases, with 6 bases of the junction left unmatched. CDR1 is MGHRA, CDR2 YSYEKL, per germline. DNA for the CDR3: TGCGCCAGCAGCCCTGCCCGACTAGCGGGGGGCAATGAGCAGTTCTTC. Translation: CASSPARLAGGNEQFF.

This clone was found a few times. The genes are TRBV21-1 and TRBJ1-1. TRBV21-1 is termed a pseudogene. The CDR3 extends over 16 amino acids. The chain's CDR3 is CASSKEEVRLNTEAFF. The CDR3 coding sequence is TGTGCCAGCAGCAAAGAAGAGGTCAGACTGAACACTGAAGCTTTCTTT.

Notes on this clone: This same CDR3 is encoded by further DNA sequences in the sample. CDR3 loop: CASSLGQGYGYTF. DNA for the CDR3: TGTGCCAGCAGTTTAGGACAGGGCTATGGCTACACCTTC. V is TRBV12-3 or TRBV12-4 and J is TRBJ1-2; 7 bases line up with TRBD1. Trimming cost V 1 base and J 4 bases; bases outside gene matches: 0. This CDR3 is 13 amino acids long.

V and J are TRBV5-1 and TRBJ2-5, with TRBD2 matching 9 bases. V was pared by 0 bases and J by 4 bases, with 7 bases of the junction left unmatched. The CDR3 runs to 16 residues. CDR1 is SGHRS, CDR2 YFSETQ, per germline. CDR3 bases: TGCGCCAGCAGCTTGGCCCCAGCGGGGGGTGGAGAGACCCAGTACTTC. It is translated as CASSLAPAGGGETQYF.

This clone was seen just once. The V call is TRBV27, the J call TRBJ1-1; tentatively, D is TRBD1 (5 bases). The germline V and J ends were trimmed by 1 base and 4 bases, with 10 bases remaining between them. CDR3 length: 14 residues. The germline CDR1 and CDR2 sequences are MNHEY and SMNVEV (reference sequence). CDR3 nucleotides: TGTGCCAGCAGTTTATTTCAGGGCTTCACTGAAGCTTTCTTT. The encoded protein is CASSLFQGFTEAFF.

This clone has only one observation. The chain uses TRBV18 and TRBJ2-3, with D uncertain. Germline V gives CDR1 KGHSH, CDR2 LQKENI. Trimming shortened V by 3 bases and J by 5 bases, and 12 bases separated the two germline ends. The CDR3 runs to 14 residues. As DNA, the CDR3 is TGTGCCAGCTCACCCGAAACGACGGGAGATACGCAGTATTTT. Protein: CASSPETTGDTQYF.

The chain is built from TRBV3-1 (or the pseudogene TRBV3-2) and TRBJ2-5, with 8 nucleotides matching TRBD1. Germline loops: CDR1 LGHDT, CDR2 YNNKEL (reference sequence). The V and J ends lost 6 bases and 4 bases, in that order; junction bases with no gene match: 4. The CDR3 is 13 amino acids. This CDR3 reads CASSGQGGETQYF. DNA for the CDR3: TGTGCCAGCAGTGGACAGGGAGGAGAGACCCAGTACTTC.

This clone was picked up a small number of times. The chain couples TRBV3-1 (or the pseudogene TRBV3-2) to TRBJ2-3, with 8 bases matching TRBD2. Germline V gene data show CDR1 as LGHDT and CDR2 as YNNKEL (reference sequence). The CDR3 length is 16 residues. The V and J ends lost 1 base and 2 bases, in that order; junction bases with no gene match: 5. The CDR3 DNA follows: TGTGCCAGCAGCCAAGGAGTCGGGGGGGCCACAGATACGCAGTATTTT. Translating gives CASSQGVGGATDTQYF.

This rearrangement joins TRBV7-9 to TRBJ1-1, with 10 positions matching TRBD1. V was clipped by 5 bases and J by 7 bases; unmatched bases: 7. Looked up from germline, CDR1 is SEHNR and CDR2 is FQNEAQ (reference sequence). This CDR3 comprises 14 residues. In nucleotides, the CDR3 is TGTGCCAGCAGCCAGGGACAGGGGAATCATGAAGCTTTCTTT. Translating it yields CASSQGQGNHEAFF. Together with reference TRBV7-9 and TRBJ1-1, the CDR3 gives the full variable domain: DTGVSQNPRHKITKRGQNVTFRCDPISEHNRLYWYRQTLGQGPEFLTYFQNEAQLEKSRLLSDRFSAERPKGSFSTLEIQRTEQGDSAMYLCASSQGQGNHEAFFGQGTRLTVV.

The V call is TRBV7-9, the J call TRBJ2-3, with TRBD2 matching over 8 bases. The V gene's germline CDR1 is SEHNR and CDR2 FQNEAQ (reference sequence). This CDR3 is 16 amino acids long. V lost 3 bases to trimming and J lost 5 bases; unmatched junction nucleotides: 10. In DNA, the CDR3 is TGTGCCAGCAGCTTCATTACGGCGGGGGGAAGAGATACGCAGTATTTT. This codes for CASSFITAGGRDTQYF.

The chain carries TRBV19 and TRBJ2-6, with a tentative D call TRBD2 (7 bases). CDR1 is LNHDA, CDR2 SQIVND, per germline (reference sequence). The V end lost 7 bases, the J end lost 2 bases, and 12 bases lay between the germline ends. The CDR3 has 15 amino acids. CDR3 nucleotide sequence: TGTGCCAGTACCGCGGGGGCCGCTGGGGCCAACGTCCTGACTTTC. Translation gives CASTAGAAGANVLTF.

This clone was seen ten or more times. Here the CDR3 DNA reads TGTGCCAGCAGCCAAGTCCGGGGGAACACTGAAGCTTTCTTT. Encoded protein: CASSQVRGNTEAFF. The chain carries TRBV14 and TRBJ1-1; D is unclear. The CDR3 is 14 residues long. V shed 1 base and J shed 1 base, with 7 bases lying between them. Germline CDR1 reads SGHDN; CDR2 reads FVKESK.

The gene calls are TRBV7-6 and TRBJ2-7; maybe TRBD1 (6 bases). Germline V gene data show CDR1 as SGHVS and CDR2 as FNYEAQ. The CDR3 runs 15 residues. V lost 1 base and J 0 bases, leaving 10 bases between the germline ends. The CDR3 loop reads CASSLGRTASYEQYF. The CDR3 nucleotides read TGTGCCAGCAGCTTAGGGCGGACAGCCTCCTACGAGCAGTACTTC.